This entry is about one T cell receptor (beta chain). This clone is a singleton in its sample. The clone's antigen remains unknown. The sample holds no much larger clone one base away, and base qualities are not on file. The data stem from a study of T cell responses to AZD1222 COVID-19 vaccine (dated by TCRdb to about 2021). General notes on the study: AZD1222 recipients whose second dose came at about 4 weeks and those whose second dose came at about 12 weeks were combined into one group, since spike-specific TCR depth and breadth did not differ between the two schedules. A total of about 230 trial participants underwent TCR sequencing, of whom 200 to 220 received two doses of AZD1222 and some 26 received two doses of the MenACWY control vaccine. Trial participants were enrolled by age into subgroups of 18-55, 56-69 and 70-plus years, and around 140, 26 and 57 TCR-sequenced participants, respectively, were included in these subgroups. The full study reports these points: In the small 56-69-year group, the increase in depth fell short of significance, most likely because of low power. Reportedly, close to half of the unique spike-specific TCRs recognized epitopes lying outside the regions that are mutated in the B.1.351 and B.1.1.7 variants. Spike-specific TCR breadth and depth rose significantly after two AZD1222 doses compared with day 0 and with MenACWY recipients. Most participants were white British and females outnumbered males, and the authors suggested that clonal diversity may have been underestimated. Conclusions about previously exposed vaccinees are limited because only six or seven AZD1222 recipients were SARS-CoV-2 seropositive at baseline. The whole spike protein was spanned by vaccine-associated CD4 TCRs, and dominant responses were seen in regions 160-218 and 743-854. No day 14 peak-response samples were available, so repertoires were characterized only after the peak T cell response.

The label giving this sample's time point can be read as: baseline before first vaccination. Vaccinee samples were obtained from the UK trials COV001 and COV002, which included a single-blind randomized controlled phase 2/3 trial of AZD1222 (ChAdOx1 nCoV-19) in healthy adults. Trial participant PBMC samples were collected at day 0 and day 28 after the second dose for TCRbeta chain sequencing. The CDR3 regions of human TCRbeta chains were analyzed by immunosequencing. In the authors' own workflow: Repertoire TCRs were checked for matches against a reference library of SARS-CoV-2-specific TCRs that had been generated using the MIRA antigen-specificity platform. Breadth was defined as the fraction of unique TCRs that were SARS-CoV-2-associated. Depth was defined as the fraction of total T cells that were SARS-CoV-2-associated. Using the MIRA data, each spike-specific TCR was assigned both to the spike region to which the TCR was reactive and to a CD4 or CD8 class. Log10-transformed breadth and depth values were compared by one-way ANOVA with Sidak's multiple comparisons tests. TCRdb stores this immuneACCESS table with in-frame sequences only. Part of the clones is absent; in the studies checked, under half of the shortfall reflects unresolved V genes, and no reason is known for the rest. V, J and clone size are taken as reported in that table, and D and trimming were inferred from the DNA itself. The sample table shows some 100,000 clones, and around nine tenths are seen once. The ten largest account for roughly 17% of the sample.

Looking up the germline V gene yields CDR1 KGHSH and CDR2 LQKENI. After removal of 5 bases from V and 2 bases from J, the junction retains 2 bases not matched to a gene. From its cysteine to its phenylalanine, the CDR3 spans 15 amino acids. Only CDR3 DNA is held: 45 bases, read in frame from base 1. Recombination joined TRBV18 with TRBJ2-1, with 11 middle bases fitting TRBD2. This receptor was identified in an adult in good health. The sequencing used peripheral blood, collected on day 0 of AZD1222 vaccination. The DNA reads as follows: TGTGCCAGCTCAGCACTAGCGGGAGCCTACAATGAGCAGTTCTTC. It encodes CASSALAGAYNEQFF.